Shown below are 15 T cell receptor beta chains from a single sample sequenced in a study of T cell changes during pregnancy in multiple sclerosis. TCRdb keeps only in-frame clones here, not all; method: immunoSEQ multiplex PCR. The sample shows tens of thousands of clones, approximately 91% of them seen only once. The specimen comprised CD4+ T cells from peripheral blood mononuclear cells, sampled in the first trimester of pregnancy. All receptors derive from a female donor with multiple sclerosis, enrolled in a pregnancy study.

The CDR3 region is CASSLGLAGDYYEQYF. CDR3 DNA: TGTGCCAGCAGTTTAGGACTAGCGGGAGACTACTACGAGCAGTACTTC. This chain joins TRBV27 and TRBJ2-7, with TRBD2 identical over 13 bases. Germline V gene data show CDR1 as MNHEY and CDR2 as SMNVEV (reference sequence). The length of the CDR3 is 16 residues. The V segment lost 2 bases and the J segment 3 bases; nucleotides outside the gene matches: 4.

The J gene is TRBJ1-6, the V gene TRBV6-1; TRBD1 agrees at 7 bases. The germline gives CDR1 MNHNS, CDR2 SASEGT. This CDR3 is built from 15 residues. V lost 6 bases and J lost 6; bases outside the gene matches: 8. Written as DNA, the CDR3 is TGTGCCAGCAGGGAATCCGGGACAGTTAATTCACCCCTCCACTTT. Translation: CASRESGTVNSPLHF.

The chain recombines TRBV7-7 with TRBJ2-2; 9 bases are shared with TRBD2. The V segment lost 6 bases and the J segment 7 bases; nucleotides outside the gene matches: 9. Germline CDR1 is SSHAT and CDR2 is FNYEAQ (reference sequence). The CDR3 runs 15 residues. For the CDR3, the DNA is TGTGCCAGCAGTCCTCGGGTAGCGGGAGTCGGGGAGCTGTTTTTT. It encodes CASSPRVAGVGELFF.

The V gene is TRBV9, the J gene TRBJ2-7; no clear D. Germline CDR1 and CDR2: SGDLS and YYNGEE. There are 15 residues in the CDR3. V shed 0 bases and J shed 0 bases, with 10 bases lying between them. The CDR3 nucleotides read TGTGCCAGCAGCGTAGGACTGCAAAGCTCCTACGAGCAGTACTTC. Its translation is CASSVGLQSSYEQYF.

The chain has TRBV11-2 and TRBJ2-7; D remains unclear. CDR1 and CDR2 from the germline V gene are SGHAT and FQNNGV. V was trimmed by 1 base and J by 7 bases, leaving 11 bases between them. The CDR3 has 13 amino acids. The DNA for the CDR3 is TGTGCCAGCAGCTTAGTGGGCACTGGGGAGCAGTACTTC. It encodes CASSLVGTGEQYF.

The chain uses TRBV11-2 and TRBJ2-1; 9 nucleotides line up with TRBD2. Germline loops: CDR1 SGHAT, CDR2 FQNNGV. The CDR3 has 16 residues. The junction had 11 bases not matched to a gene; V was cut back by 4 bases and J by 7 bases. In DNA, the CDR3 is TGTGCCAGCAGCTCCATAAGCGGGGGGCCGAGGAATGAGCAGTTCTTC. Translation gives CASSSISGGPRNEQFF.

The sample holds a few counts of this clone. This rearrangement joins TRBV7-2 to TRBJ2-7; D possibly corresponds to TRBD2 (6 bases). Trimming took 8 bases from V and 0 from J, leaving 14 bases between them. CDR3 size: 14 residues. CDR1 is SGHTA, CDR2 FQGNSA, per germline. For the CDR3, the DNA is TGTGCCAGCTCAACGAGCGGGCGCTCCTACGAGCAGTACTTC. Protein: CASSTSGRSYEQYF.

The chain employs TRBV5-4 and TRBJ1-1; the D gene is possibly TRBD1 (5 bases). The germline V gene has CDR1 SGHNT and CDR2 YYREEE (reference sequence). The V end was cut by 9 bases, the J end by 4 bases, with 16 bases between. The CDR3 totals 13 residues. The CDR3 DNA reads as TGTGCCACCACTCTACAGGTGGGCACTGAAGCTTTCTTT. As protein: CATTLQVGTEAFF.

The chain links TRBV29-1 to TRBJ1-2, with 7 nucleotides matching TRBD1. With V trimmed by 7 bases and J by 4 bases, 6 bases remained unmatched. In germline, CDR1 is SQVTM, CDR2 ANQGSEA. This CDR3 comprises 12 residues. CDR3 in DNA: TGCAGCGCTCAAGGGGGCAGCTATGGCTACACCTTC. Its translation is CSAQGGSYGYTF.

The gene calls are TRBV6-1 and TRBJ1-5; D remains ambiguous. V shed 6 bases and J shed 2 bases, with 11 bases lying between them. The CDR3 length is 14 residues. The germline gives CDR1 MNHNS, CDR2 SASEGT. The CDR3 DNA follows: TGTGCCAGCAGCCAACTAGTCGGCAATCAGCCCCAGCATTTT. Protein product: CASSQLVGNQPQHF.

Of note for this clone: Mismatch with germline at one junction end may stem from a read error. The chain carries TRBV6-1 and TRBJ1-2; perhaps TRBD1 as D (5 bases). Germline CDR1 reads MNHNS; CDR2 reads SASEGT. The CDR3 length is 10 residues. CDR3 nucleotide sequence: TGTGCCAGCAGGGGAACGGGACTCAACTTC. Translating gives CASRGTGLNF.

V is TRBV19 and J is TRBJ1-1; D is unclear. The CDR3 contains 16 residues. V lost 6 bases, J lost 0 bases, and 17 bases lay in between. CDR1 LNHDA and CDR2 SQIVND come from the germline V gene (reference sequence). CDR3 in amino acids: CASSTWRGHVNTEAFF. The DNA for the CDR3 is TGTGCCAGTAGCACCTGGAGAGGCCATGTGAACACTGAAGCTTTCTTT.

This rearrangement joins TRBV19 to TRBJ1-5; D is uncertain. This CDR3 has 16 residues. V was clipped by 0 bases and J by 6 bases, with 15 bases between them. Germline loops: CDR1 LNHDA, CDR2 SQIVND (reference sequence). CDR3: CASSIDRPREGQPQHF. CDR3 DNA sequence: TGTGCCAGTAGTATAGACAGACCAAGGGAGGGTCAGCCCCAGCATTTT.

This rearrangement joins TRBV5-1 to TRBJ2-6; weak D call: TRBD1 (5 bases). The CDR3 sequence is 16 residues long. Deletions cut 0 bases from V and 2 bases from J, with 9 bases between. Germline V gene data show CDR1 as SGHRS and CDR2 as YFSETQ. The CDR3 DNA reads TGCGCCAGCAGCTTGGCCACAGGTACTGGGGCCAACGTCCTGACTTTC. It translates to CASSLATGTGANVLTF.

The chain links TRBV18 to TRBJ2-1; 11 bases map to TRBD2. V was clipped by 4 bases and J by 10 bases; unmatched bases: 3. There are 13 residues in the CDR3. The V gene's germline CDR1 is KGHSH and CDR2 LQKENI. In DNA form, the CDR3 reads TGTGCCAGCTCACGACCTAGCGGGAGGGAGCAGTTCTTC. This translates into CASSRPSGREQFF.